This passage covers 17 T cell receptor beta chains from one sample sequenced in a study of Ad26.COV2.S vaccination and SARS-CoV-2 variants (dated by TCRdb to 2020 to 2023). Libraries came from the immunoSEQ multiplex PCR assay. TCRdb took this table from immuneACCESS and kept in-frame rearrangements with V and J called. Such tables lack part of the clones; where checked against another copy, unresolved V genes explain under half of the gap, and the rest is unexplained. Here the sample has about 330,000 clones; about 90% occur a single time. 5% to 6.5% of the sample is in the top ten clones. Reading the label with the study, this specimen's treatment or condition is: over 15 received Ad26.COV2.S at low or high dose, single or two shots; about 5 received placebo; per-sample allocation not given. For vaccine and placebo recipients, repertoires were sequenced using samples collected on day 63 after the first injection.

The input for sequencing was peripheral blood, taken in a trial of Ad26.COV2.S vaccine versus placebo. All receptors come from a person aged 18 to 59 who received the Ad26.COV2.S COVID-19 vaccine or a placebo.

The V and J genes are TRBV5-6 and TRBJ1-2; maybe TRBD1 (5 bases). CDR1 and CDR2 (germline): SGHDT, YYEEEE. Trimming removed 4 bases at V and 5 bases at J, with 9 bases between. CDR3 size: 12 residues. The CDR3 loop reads CASSPGQYGYTF. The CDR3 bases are TGTGCCAGCAGCCCAGGGCAGTATGGCTACACCTTC.

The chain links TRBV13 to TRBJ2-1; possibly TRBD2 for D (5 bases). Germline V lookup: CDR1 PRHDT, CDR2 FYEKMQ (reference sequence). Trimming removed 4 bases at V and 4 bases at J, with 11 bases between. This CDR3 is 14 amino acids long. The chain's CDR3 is CASSSGGPYNEQFF. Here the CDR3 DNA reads TGTGCCAGCAGCTCTGGAGGACCATACAATGAGCAGTTCTTC.

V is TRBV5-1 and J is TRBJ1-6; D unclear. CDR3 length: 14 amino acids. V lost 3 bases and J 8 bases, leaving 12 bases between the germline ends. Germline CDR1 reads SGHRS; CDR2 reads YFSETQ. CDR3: CASSSLARDSPLHF. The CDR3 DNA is TGCGCCAGCAGCTCATTAGCTAGGGATTCACCCCTCCACTTT.

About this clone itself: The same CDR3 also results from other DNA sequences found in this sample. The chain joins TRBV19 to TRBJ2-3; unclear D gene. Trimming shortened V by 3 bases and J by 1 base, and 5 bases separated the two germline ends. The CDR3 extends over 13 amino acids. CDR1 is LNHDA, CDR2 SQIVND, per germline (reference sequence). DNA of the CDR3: TGTGCCAGTAGTATGTCAGGCACAGATACGCAGTATTTT. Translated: CASSMSGTDTQYF.

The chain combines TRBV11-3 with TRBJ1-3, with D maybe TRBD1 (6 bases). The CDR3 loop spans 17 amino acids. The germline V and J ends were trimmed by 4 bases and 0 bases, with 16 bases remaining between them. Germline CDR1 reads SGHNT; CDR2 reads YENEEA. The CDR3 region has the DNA TGTGCCAGCAGCTCCTTGACAGGAATACCCTCTGGAAACACCATATATTTT. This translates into CASSSLTGIPSGNTIYF.

The CDR3 protein is CASSDSGLLYGYTF. Here the CDR3 DNA reads TGTGCCAGCAGTGACTCAGGCCTGCTTTATGGCTACACCTTC. The genes are TRBV6-4 and TRBJ1-2; D unclear. V was cut by 0 bases and J by 5 bases, with 10 bases left in between. Looked up from germline, CDR1 is MRHNA and CDR2 is SNTAGT. This CDR3 is built from 14 residues.

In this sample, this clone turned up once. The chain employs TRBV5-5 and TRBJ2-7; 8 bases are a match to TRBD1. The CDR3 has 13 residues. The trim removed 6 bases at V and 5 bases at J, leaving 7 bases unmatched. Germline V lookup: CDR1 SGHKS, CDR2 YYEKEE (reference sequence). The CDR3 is CASTGQGWDEQYF. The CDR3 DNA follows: TGTGCCAGCACCGGACAGGGATGGGACGAGCAGTACTTC.

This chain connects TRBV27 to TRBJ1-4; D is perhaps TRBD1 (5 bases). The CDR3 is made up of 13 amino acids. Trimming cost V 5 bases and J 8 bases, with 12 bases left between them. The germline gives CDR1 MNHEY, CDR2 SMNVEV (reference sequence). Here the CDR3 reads CASSGAGVEKLFF. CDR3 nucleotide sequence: TGTGCCAGCAGTGGGGCGGGGGTGGAAAAACTGTTTTTT.

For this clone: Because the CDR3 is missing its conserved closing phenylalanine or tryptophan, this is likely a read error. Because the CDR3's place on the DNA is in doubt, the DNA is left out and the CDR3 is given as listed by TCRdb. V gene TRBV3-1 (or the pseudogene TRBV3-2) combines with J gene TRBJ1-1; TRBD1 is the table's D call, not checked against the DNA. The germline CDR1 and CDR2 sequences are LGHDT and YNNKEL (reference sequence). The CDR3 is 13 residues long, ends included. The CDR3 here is CASSRDRVTSRWI.

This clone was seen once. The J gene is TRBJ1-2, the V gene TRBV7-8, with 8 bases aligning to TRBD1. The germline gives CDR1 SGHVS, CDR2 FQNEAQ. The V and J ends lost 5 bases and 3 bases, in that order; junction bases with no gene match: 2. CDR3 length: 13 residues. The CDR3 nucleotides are TGTGCCAGCAGCCCGGACAGGGACTATGGCTACACCTTC. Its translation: CASSPDRDYGYTF.

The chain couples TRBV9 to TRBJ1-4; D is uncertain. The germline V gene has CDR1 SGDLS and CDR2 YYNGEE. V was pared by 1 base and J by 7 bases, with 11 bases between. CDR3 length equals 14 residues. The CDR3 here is CASSVSWGGEKLFF. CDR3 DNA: TGTGCCAGCAGCGTATCCTGGGGTGGTGAAAAACTGTTTTTT.

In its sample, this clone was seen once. CDR3 in DNA: TGCGCCAGCAGCCAGGGGCGGGGCAGAGAGACAACCTACGAGCAGTACTTC. Encoded protein: CASSQGRGRETTYEQYF. V and J are TRBV4-1 and TRBJ2-7; D is possibly TRBD2 (6 bases). This CDR3 is 17 amino acids long. The germline V gene has CDR1 MGHRA and CDR2 YSYEKL. Trimming cost V 3 bases and J 2 bases, with 20 bases left between them.

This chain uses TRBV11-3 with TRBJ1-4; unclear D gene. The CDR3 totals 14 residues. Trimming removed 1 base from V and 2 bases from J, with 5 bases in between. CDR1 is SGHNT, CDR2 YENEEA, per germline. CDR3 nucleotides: TGTGCCAGCAGCTTAGGGGGTACTAATGAAAAACTGTTTTTT. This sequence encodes CASSLGGTNEKLFF.

DNA for the CDR3: TGTGCCTGGAGGGAACAGACTAACACTGAAGCTTTCTTT. Translated: CAWREQTNTEAFF. V usage is TRBV30 and J usage is TRBJ1-1, with D unresolved. The CDR3 has 13 amino acids. Germline V gene data show CDR1 as GTSNPN and CDR2 as SVGIG (reference sequence). The V gene lost 3 bases and the J gene lost 2 bases, with 10 bases spanning the gap.

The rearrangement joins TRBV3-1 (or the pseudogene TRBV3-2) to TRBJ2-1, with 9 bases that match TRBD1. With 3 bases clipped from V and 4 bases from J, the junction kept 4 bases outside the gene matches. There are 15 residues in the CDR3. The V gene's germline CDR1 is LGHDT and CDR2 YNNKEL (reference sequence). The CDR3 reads CASSQDRGLYNEQFF. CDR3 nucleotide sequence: TGTGCCAGCAGCCAGGACAGGGGTCTATACAATGAGCAGTTCTTC.

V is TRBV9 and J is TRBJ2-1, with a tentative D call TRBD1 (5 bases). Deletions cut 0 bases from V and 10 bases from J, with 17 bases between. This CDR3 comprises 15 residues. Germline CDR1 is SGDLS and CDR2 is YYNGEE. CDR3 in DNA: TGTGCCAGCAGCGTAGGGGGTATACAGGCCGGCGAGCAGTTCTTC. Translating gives CASSVGGIQAGEQFF. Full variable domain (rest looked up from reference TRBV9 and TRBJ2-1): DSGVTQTPKHLITATGQRVTLRCSPRSGDLSVYWYQQSLDQGLQFLIQYYNGEERAKGNILERFSAQQFPDLHSELNLSSLELGDSALYFCASSVGGIQAGEQFFGPGTRLTVL.

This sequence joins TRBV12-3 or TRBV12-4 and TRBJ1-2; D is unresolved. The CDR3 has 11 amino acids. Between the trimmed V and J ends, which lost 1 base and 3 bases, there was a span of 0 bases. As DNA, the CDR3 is TGTGCCAGCAGTTTAGACTATGGCTACACCTTC. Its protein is CASSLDYGYTF.